This T cell receptor (beta chain) stems from a study of blood T cells in healthy people across ages. Study observations and caveats: Naive T cell percentage showed a strong correlation with the diversity of TCR beta. Both naive CD4+ cell counts and diversity were greater in long-lived donors than in aged donors. Roughly linear declines in TCR beta diversity per million T cells occurred with age. The unsorted PBMCs prevented any conclusive comparison of naive versus antigen-experienced cells.

As concerns this clonotype: Its antigen is still unknown.

The trim removed 5 bases at V and 3 bases at J, leaving 11 bases unmatched. Looked up from germline, CDR1 is SEHNR and CDR2 is FQNEAQ (reference sequence). This CDR3 is 17 amino acids long. Together with a sample-barcoded 5' primer, a J-beta primer mix was included in a second PCR lasting 7 to 11 cycles. MiXCR was run by TCRdb on the 5' RACE reads, yielding one entry per CDR3 protein. The repertoire holds roughly 1,700,000 distinct CDR3 sequences, with approximately 28% as singletons. The receptor comes from a woman in her thirties in good health. Sequencing was carried out using blood. The chain carries TRBV7-9 and TRBJ2-1, with 9 bases that match TRBD2. CDR3 DNA sequence: TGTGCCAGCAGCGGCCTATATAGCGGGGGCGACTACAATGAGCAGTTCTTC. This encodes CASSGLYSGGDYNEQFF.